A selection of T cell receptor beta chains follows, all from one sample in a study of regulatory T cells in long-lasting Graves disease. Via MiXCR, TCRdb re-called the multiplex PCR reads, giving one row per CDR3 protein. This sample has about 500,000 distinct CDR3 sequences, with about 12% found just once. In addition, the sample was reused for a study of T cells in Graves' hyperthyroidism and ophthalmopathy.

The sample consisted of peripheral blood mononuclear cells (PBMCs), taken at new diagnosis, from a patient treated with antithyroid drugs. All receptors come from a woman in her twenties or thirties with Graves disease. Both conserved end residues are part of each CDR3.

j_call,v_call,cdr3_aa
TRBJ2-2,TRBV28,CASSSGLNTGELFF
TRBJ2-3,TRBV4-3,CASSHRRIRGTQYF
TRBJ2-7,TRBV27,CASSFGISRSYEQYF
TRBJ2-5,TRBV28,CASSHRVETQYF
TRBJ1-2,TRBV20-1,CSAAGPETGNYGYTF
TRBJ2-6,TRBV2,CASSRRAAGANVLTF
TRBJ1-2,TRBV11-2,CASSFLQEGGYTF
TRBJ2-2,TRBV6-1,CASSRLTGGSGTGELFF
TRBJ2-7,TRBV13,CASSLGRGNHYEQYF
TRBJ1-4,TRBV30,CAWSGAPATNEKLFF
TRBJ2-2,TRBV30,CAWSPIGLAGDTGELFF
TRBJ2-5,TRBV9,CASSDPAGGLETQCF
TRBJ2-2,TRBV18,CASSPLESGELFF
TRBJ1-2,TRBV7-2,CASSLGLNSNYGYTF
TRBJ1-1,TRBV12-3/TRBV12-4,CASGGQGNTEAFF
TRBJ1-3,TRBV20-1,CSARADYWDPSGNTIYF
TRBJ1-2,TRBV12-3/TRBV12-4,CASSYTGGGYGYTF
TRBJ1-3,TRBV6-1,CASSEVWLSSGNTIYF
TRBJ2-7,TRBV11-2,CASSLYPGSSYEQYF
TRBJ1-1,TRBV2,CASGEGYTEAFF
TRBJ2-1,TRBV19,CASIRKAGGKYNEQFF
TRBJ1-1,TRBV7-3,CASSRGQGINTEAFF
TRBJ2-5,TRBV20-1,CSAAKPGQGRETQYF
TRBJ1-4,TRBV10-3,CAISEGQGTGKLFF
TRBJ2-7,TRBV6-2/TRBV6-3,CASSYISPGGGAYEQYF
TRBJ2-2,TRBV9,CASSGPSGREAVQSGELFF
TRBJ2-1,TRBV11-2,CASSLVGGVGEQFF
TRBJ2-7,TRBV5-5,CASSLEGARSEQYF
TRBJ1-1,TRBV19,CASSPPPKGKVHTEAFF
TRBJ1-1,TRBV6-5,CASSYSTSVNTEAFF
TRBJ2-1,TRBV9,CASSPGRGDEQFF
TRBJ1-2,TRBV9,CASSSGTDSYYGYTF
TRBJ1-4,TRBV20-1,CSSAAGTRELFF
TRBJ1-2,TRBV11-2,CASSRFGAHGYTF
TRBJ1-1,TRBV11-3,CASSLDSGQFTEAFF
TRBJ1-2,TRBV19,CASRRGGFYGYTF
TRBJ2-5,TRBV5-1,CASSLGGAWTQYF
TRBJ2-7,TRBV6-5,CASSYSASGYEQYF
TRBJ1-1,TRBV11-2,CASSLFAGYTEAFF
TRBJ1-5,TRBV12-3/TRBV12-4,CASSFEENQPQHF
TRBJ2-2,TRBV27,CASSSGTRGWSGELFF
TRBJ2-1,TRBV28,CASRVLLAGTYNEQFF